This TCR beta chain was sequenced during a study of cytomegalovirus exposure and HLA in healthy donors (dated by TCRdb to 2016 to 2017). Some background on the complete study: In an earlier analysis of several hundred of the donors, 276 Gb of sequence data and approximately 100 million unique TCR beta sequences from 150 million to 200 million T cells were reported. An early release that covered 500 to 800 HLA-typed donors contained approximately 320 gigabases of sequencing data and tens of millions of unique TCR sequences. Of the 398 genotyped donors, 65% to 90% fell in the genetic ancestry cluster associated with self-reported Caucasian donors. The study was designed to test whether signatures of past pathogen exposure could be identified by cataloging public T cell receptors. Using immunosequencing, the study profiled T cell repertoires from 666 subjects and related those repertoires to cytomegalovirus serostatus. Along with the roughly 670-subject first cohort, a separate validation cohort of over a hundred different subjects was used. To predict cytomegalovirus infection status, the study brought together high-throughput TCR immunosequencing, statistical association of individual TCRs with disease status, and machine learning. To study patterns of TCR occurrence, a later analysis re-analyzed previously published TCR beta repertoires from 650 to 750 donors and added high-resolution HLA genotyping. In the later analysis, no new phenotypic data were used to find candidate immune exposures; instead, reliance was placed on TCR beta sequences and their occurrence across donors. An earlier analysis of some 600 of the donors applied high-throughput TCR beta sequencing to assess whether each TCR beta V gene segment acted as functional or pseudogenic. Alongside the repertoire data, information on donor age, sex, ethnicity and CMV serostatus was compiled. A later genetic analysis used genome-wide SNP genotypes for 398 of the 666 donors, treating that subset as a discovery cohort. Every repertoire in the discovery cohort had been generated on one and the same sequencing platform. HLA typing included class I and class II loci at four-digit resolution. Typing coverage varied by locus: about 629-630 donors for A, B, C, DRB1 and DQB1; roughly 560 for DQA1; more than 600 for DPA1; under 490 for DPB1. Four or five DR-DQ haplotypes were handled as single units for association and clustering, since linkage in the cohort was strong. Among some 400 genotyped donors of the cohort, an average of around 240,000 unique TCR beta nucleotide sequences were sequenced per donor, roughly a sixth of them non-productive. Overall results and qualifications from the work: Most TCR sequences were observed very rarely across donors, whereas some public TCRs were present in many individuals. According to a later analysis, TCR association rates differed among HLA loci, with DRB1 alleles showing the most associated TCRs and HLA-C alleles showing the fewest. According to a later genetic analysis, donors in an Asian-associated ancestry cluster had fewer N-insertions in productive TCRs than the approximately 700-donor mean. In this cohort, only TCR beta chains were sequenced, and detectable features were limited by the absence of alpha or paired-chain data. Broadly in line with IMGT annotations, most TCR beta V segments showed up in productive rearrangements about 87% or about 30% of the time in an earlier analysis of 450 to 750 of the donors. Because some donors lacked HLA typing at each locus, the association tests relied only on the typed subset. Linkage disequilibrium might explain the correlated functional status among segregating V segments, but an unknown experimental factor could not be ruled out. A further reported finding was that TCR beta sequences accurately predicted the HLA-A and HLA-B alleles for most subjects in the first cohort. The study gave a list of under 200 TCR beta chains associated with cytomegalovirus. Because counts were too low, about 18 rarely observed V segments, including chromosome 9 orphons, were excluded from the earlier analysis of around 590 of the donors. For the cohort, immune exposure information was limited to CMV serostatus. A later analysis found that most CMV-associated TCR beta chains appeared HLA-restricted, with HLA associations seemingly driven largely by CMV exposure. An association between a missense DCLRE1C variant and V-gene and J-gene trimming of TCR beta chains was found in a later genetic analysis and replicated in an independent cohort. A later analysis found that HLA-associated TCR beta chains were more clonally expanded and had lower generation probabilities than equally common non-associated chains. Some IMGT-functional V segments, including TRBV6-2 and TRBV6-3, could not be told apart with the 87-base-pair reads, so those segments were excluded. A cluster of highly shared sequence variants was judged likely to be a technical artifact of the sequencing pipeline. According to a later analysis, parvovirus B19, influenza, CMV and Epstein-Barr virus appeared linked to several top co-occurrence clusters. Strong co-occurrence of HLA alleles, especially DR and DQ, made assigning TCR associations to individual alleles difficult. Sequencing depth was assumed to be roughly uniform across donors in the presence/absence analyses, though that assumption may not hold. A later analysis associated about 17,000 TCR beta sequences with specific HLA alleles at a false discovery rate of 0.05. In both the original and validation cohorts, the classifier was reported to diagnose cytomegalovirus status with high specificity and sensitivity. In vitro tests confirmed that a few of the cytomegalovirus-associated TCR beta chains recognize cytomegalovirus antigens. The authors suggested that the approach could potentially be generalized to other disease states and immunological phenotypes.

The germline V gene (reference sequence) gives CDR1 as LNHNV and CDR2 as YYDKDF. The V and J ends are trimmed by 3 bases and 3 bases, leaving 6 bases between them. The CDR3 numbers 13 residues from cysteine through phenylalanine. Of all the DNA, just the CDR3 is kept, 39 bases in frame from base 1. The cohort comprised around 690 healthy bone marrow donors. All cohort members were sampled while nominally healthy, although unrecorded immune exposures were likely present. The donor was CMV seronegative and was included in the group of 352 seronegative cohort members. Every donor gave a peripheral blood sample, and the peripheral blood mononuclear cells from that sample were used for TCR beta sequencing. The Qiagen DNeasy Blood Extraction Kit was used to extract genomic DNA from the blood cell samples. Comment on this clone: Its antigen remains unidentified. Base qualities are not at hand, and no much larger clone is one base apart.

The library was generated by the immunoSEQ multiplex PCR assay. For the multiplex PCR, a mixture combining 60 forward primers for TCR Vbeta segments and 13 reverse primers for TCR Jbeta segments was used. The CDR3 region of rearranged TCR beta genes was amplified from genomic DNA by a multiplex PCR assay. The Illumina HiSeq System was used to sequence the amplified TCR beta libraries as 87-base-pair reads. Processing in the source paper ran as follows. In a later analysis, tens of millions of unique TCR beta chains were counted across the approximately 620 repertoires, and roughly 10 million of these chains were shared by at least two donors. Raw reads were error-corrected and collapsed into unique sequences with a nearest-neighbor algorithm that merged closely related sequences to remove PCR and sequencing errors. To assign V, D and J gene segments, CDR3 sequences were aligned to IMGT reference sequences. For a sequence to be retained, at least a six-nucleotide match to both a V gene segment and a J gene segment was required. A rearrangement was called productive if the CDR3 had no stop codons and remained in frame with V and J, and every other rearrangement was called non-productive. Following IMGT convention, CDR3 was defined as the stretch from the second conserved V-encoded cysteine to the conserved J-encoded phenylalanine. The earlier analysis of about 560 of the donors excluded any sequence lacking an unambiguous match to a single V gene segment. In an earlier analysis of several hundred of the donors, V segments were called functional above 56.7% productive rearrangements and were called segregating when the between-donor standard deviation exceeded 5%. A statistical classification framework was built to diagnose cytomegalovirus status from the catalog of TCR beta chain sequences. In a later analysis, TCR nucleotide sequences were compared against IMGT/GENE-DB human TR gene sequences so that V and J genes could be assigned. A later analysis assigned CDR3 sequences and most-parsimonious VDJ recombination scenarios with the TCRdist pipeline. A later analysis defined each TCR beta chain by its CDR3 amino acid sequence plus V-gene family, and excluded reads lacking a unique V-gene family. As a way to deal with suspected cross-contamination and a sequencing artifact, a later analysis dropped approximately 590 nucleotide sequences that were highly shared and had low generation probability. A later analysis calculated a clonal expansion index for each public chain from normalized within-repertoire ranks of inferred template counts. In a later analysis, generation probabilities were computed with a VDJ recombination model fitted to out-of-frame rearrangements, and the resulting probabilities were checked against IGoR. Hypergeometric tests were used in a later analysis to score TCR-TCR, TCR-HLA and TCR-CMV co-occurrence, with a repertoire-size bias correction applied to the TCR pairs. A later analysis estimated false discovery rates by permuting HLA or CMV assignments 20 times. In a later analysis, co-occurring TCRs were grouped using DBSCAN, and TCRdist sequence similarity was added for clustering within HLA-allele-positive subsets. For co-occurrence clustering, repertoires with fewer than 30,000 or more than 120,000 public chains were excluded, along with a handful of repertoires with anomalous nucleotide sharing. TCRdb mirrors the immuneACCESS table, restricted to in-frame sequences. Some clones are absent from its copies; in checked studies, under half trace to an unresolved V gene, and the reason for the others is unknown. V, J and clone size are taken as reported in that table, and D and trimming were inferred from the DNA itself. This sample has approximately 100,000 clones in its table, and under 85% of those were observed once. The ten largest make up 1.9% of the sample.

This sequence originates from a woman aged 35 to 49 in good health and CMV-seronegative. Sequencing was performed on PBMCs. Recombination connected TRBV15 to TRBJ1-5; the D gene is unclear. CDR3 region: CATSRADNQPQHF. The DNA sequence follows: TGTGCCACCAGCAGGGCGGACAATCAGCCCCAGCATTTT.